Below, one T cell receptor (beta chain) is given with its context. Its cognate antigen is unknown. The data were taken from a study of CD8+ T cells in alopecia areata. Background on the study: Tofacitinib was taken orally by treated patients, and the dose was 5 to 10 mg twice daily.

Per the germline V gene, CDR1 is PRHDT and CDR2 is FYEKMQ (reference sequence). J gave up 6 bases and V 5 bases, and 10 bases lay outside the gene matches. CDR3 size: 17 residues. Once RNA had been extracted, it was reverse transcribed into cDNA to act as the sequencing template. The data were produced by immunoSEQ multiplex PCR, yet TCRdb's version contains in-frame clones alone and is incomplete. The sample has roughly 150,000 clones; 40% to 60% are singletons. Study-wide points: Scalp specimens additionally yield sequences from normal skin's resident alphabeta T cells. Scalp lesions, especially in alopecia totalis/universalis, had higher clonality than normal scalp.

The V and J genes are TRBV13 and TRBJ2-1; the match to TRBD2 covers 13 bases. The source was CD8+ T cells sorted from blood, collected at week 0. The receptor comes from a human donor with alopecia areata. The CDR3, as DNA: TGTGCCAGCAGCCGGAAAACTAGCGGGGGGGCCTGCAATGAGCAGTTCTTC. Encoded protein: CASSRKTSGGACNEQFF.